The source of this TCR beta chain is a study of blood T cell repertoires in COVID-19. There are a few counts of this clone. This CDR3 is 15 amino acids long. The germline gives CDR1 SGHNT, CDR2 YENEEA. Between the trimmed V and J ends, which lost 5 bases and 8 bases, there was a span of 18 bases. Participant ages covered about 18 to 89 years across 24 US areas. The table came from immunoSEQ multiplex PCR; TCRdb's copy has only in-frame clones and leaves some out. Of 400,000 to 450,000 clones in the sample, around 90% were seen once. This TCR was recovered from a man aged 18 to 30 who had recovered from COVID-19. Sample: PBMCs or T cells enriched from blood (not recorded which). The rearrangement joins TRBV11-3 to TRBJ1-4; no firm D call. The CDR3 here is CASSARSGEQEKLFF. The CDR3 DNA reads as TGTGCCAGCAGCGCCAGGTCCGGGGAACAAGAAAAACTGTTTTTT.